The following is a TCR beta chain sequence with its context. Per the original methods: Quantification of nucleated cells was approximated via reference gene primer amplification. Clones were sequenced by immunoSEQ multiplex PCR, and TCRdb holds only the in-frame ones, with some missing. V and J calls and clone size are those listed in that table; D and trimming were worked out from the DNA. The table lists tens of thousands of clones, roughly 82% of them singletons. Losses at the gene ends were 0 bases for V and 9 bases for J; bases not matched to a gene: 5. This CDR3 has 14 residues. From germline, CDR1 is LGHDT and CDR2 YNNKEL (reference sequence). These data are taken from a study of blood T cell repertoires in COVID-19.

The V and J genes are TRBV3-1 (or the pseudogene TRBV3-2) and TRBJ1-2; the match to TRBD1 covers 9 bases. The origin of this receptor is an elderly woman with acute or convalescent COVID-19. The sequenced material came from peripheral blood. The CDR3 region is CASSQDTGGRSYTF. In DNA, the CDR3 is TGTGCCAGCAGCCAAGATACAGGGGGCAGGAGCTACACCTTC.